This T cell receptor beta chain appears in the sequencing data of a study of OX40 agonist ivuxolimab in advanced cancers. Overall study results and limits: At doses 0.1 to 3.0 mg/kg, CD4+ and CD8+ clones expanded.

Concerning this clone: What it binds is not known.

Data came from immunoSEQ multiplex PCR; TCRdb stores just in-frame clones and leaves some out. The sample lists some 49,000 clones, around four fifths occurring once. Germline V gives CDR1 GTSNPN, CDR2 SVGIG (reference sequence). The CDR3 contains 15 residues. V lost 5 bases, J lost 7 bases, and 16 bases stayed unmatched. The sequences come from CD4+ or CD8+ T cells sorted from blood, collected in a trial of the OX40 agonist ivuxolimab. The V call is TRBV30, the J call TRBJ2-7, with 8 bases identical to TRBD2. This receptor was identified in an adult with an advanced solid tumor such as melanoma, head and neck, liver or kidney cancer. Here the CDR3 DNA reads TGTGCCTGGCGGGGGGGGGCAGGTGGTTTCGGAGAGCAGTACTTC. Its translation is CAWRGGAGGFGEQYF.